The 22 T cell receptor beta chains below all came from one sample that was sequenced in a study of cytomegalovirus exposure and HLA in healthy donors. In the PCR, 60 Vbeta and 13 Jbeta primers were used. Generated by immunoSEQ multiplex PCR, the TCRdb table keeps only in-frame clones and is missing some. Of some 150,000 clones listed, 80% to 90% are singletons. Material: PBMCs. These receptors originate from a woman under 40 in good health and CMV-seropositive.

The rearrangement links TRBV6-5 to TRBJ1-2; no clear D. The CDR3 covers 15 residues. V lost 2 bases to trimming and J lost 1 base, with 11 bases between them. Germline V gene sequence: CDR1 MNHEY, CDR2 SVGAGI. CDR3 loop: CASSYGPDNNYGYTF. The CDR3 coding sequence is TGTGCCAGCAGTTACGGGCCCGATAATAACTATGGCTACACCTTC.

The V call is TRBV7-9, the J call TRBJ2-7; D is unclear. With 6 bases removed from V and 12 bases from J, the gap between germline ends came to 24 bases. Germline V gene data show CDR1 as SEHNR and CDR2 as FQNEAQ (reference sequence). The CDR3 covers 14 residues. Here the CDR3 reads CASSHSSPAEPRYF. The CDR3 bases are TGTGCCAGCAGTCATTCTTCCCCGGCGGAGCCTAGGTACTTC.

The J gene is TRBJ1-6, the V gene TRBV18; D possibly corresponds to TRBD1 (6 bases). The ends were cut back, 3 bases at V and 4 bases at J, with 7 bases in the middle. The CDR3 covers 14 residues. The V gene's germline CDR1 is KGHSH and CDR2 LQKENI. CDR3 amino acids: CASSPQGYNSPLHF. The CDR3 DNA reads TGTGCCAGCTCACCCCAGGGGTATAATTCACCCCTCCACTTT.

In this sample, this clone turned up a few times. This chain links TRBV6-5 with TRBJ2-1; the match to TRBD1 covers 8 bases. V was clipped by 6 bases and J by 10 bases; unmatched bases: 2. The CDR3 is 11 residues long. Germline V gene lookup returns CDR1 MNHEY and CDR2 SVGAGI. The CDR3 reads CASSPGGEQFF. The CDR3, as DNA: TGTGCCAGCAGCCCAGGGGGCGAGCAGTTCTTC.

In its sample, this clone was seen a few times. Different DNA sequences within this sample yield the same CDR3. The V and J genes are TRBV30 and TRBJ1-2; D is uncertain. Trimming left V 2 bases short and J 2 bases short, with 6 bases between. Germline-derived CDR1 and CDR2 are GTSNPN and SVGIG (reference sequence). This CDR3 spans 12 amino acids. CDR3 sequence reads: CAWSRGNYGYTF. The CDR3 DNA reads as TGTGCCTGGAGTCGAGGGAACTATGGCTACACCTTC.

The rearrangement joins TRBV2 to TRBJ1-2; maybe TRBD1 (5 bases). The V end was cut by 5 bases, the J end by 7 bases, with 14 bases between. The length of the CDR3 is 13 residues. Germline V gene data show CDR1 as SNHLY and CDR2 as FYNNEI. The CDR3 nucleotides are TGTGCCAGCAGTCTTACCCAGGGTGGTGGCTACACCTTC. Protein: CASSLTQGGGYTF. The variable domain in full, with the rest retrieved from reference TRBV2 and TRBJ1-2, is EPEVTQTPSHQVTQMGQEVILRCVPISNHLYFYWYRQILGQKVEFLVSFYNNEISEKSEIFDDQFSVERPDGSNFTLKIRSTKLEDSAMYFCASSLTQGGGYTFGSGTRLTVV.

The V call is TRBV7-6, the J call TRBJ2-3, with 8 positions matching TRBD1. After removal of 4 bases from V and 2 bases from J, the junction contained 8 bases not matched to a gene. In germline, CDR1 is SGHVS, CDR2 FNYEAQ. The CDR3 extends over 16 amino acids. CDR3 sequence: CASSSRQGRNTDTQYF. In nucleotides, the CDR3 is TGTGCCAGCAGCTCGAGACAGGGGAGGAACACAGATACGCAGTATTTT.

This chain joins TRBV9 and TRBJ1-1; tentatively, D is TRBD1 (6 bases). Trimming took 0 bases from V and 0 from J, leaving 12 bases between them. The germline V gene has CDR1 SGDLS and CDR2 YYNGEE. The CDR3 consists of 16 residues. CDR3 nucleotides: TGTGCCAGCAGCGTAGATCAGGGGCCCATGAACACTGAAGCTTTCTTT. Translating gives CASSVDQGPMNTEAFF.

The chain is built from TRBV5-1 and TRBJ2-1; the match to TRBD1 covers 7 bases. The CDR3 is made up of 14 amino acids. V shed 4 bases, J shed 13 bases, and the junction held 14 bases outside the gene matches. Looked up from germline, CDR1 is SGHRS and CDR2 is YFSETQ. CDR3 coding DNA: TGCGCCAGCAGCCCAATCCTGACGACAGGGTTCCAGTTCTTC. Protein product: CASSPILTTGFQFF.

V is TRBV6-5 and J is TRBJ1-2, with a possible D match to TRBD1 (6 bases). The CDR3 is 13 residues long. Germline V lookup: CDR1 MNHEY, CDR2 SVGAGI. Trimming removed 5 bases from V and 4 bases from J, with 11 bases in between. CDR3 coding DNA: TGTGCCAGCAGTACAGGGTCCGTCTATGGCTACACCTTC. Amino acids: CASSTGSVYGYTF.

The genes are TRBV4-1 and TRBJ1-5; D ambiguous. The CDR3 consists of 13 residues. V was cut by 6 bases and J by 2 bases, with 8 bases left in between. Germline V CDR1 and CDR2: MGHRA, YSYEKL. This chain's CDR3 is CASSSNGNQPQHF. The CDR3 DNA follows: TGCGCCAGCAGTTCCAATGGCAATCAGCCCCAGCATTTT.

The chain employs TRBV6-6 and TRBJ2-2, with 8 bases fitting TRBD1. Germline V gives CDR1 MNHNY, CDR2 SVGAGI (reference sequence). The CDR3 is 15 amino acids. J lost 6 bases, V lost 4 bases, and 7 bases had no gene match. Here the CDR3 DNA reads TGTGCCAGCAGTTTCGCCGAACAGGGGGCCGGGGAGCTGTTTTTT. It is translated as CASSFAEQGAGELFF.

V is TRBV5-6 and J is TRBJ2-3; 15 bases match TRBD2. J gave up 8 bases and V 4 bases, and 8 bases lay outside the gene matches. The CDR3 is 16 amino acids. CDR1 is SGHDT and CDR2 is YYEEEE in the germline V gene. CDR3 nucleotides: TGTGCCAGCAGCACCGGACTAGCGGGGGGGAGGGGTACGCAGTATTTT. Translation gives CASSTGLAGGRGTQYF.

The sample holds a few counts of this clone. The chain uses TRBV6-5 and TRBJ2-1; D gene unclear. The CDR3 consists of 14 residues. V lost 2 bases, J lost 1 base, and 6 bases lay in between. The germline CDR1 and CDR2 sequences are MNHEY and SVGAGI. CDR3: CASSYVGSYNEQFF. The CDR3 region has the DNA TGTGCCAGCAGTTACGTCGGTTCCTACAATGAGCAGTTCTTC.

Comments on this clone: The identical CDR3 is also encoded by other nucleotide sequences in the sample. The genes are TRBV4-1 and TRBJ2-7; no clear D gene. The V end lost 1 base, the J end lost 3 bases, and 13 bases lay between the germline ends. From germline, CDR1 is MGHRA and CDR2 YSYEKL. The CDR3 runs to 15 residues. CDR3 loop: CASSQVAVTNYEQYF. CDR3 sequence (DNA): TGCGCCAGCAGCCAAGTGGCGGTAACGAACTACGAGCAGTACTTC.

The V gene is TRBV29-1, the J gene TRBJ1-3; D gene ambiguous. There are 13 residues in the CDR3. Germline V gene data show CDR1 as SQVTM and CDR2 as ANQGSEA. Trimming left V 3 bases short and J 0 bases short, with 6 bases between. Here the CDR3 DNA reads TGCAGCGTTGAGGGGAGCTCTGGAAACACCATATATTTT. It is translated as CSVEGSSGNTIYF.

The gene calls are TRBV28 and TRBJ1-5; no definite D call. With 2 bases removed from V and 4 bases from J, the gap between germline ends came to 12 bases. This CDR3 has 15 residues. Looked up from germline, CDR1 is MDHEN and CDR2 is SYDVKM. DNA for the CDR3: TGTGCCAGCAGTTTAAGCGGACGGCTAAATCAGCCCCAGCATTTT. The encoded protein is CASSLSGRLNQPQHF.

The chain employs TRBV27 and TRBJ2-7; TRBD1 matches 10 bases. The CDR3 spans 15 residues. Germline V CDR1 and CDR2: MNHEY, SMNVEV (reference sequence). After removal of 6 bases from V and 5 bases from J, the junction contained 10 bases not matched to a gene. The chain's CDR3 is CASRPTGTGDHEQYF. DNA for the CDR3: TGTGCCAGCAGGCCAACCGGGACAGGGGACCACGAGCAGTACTTC.

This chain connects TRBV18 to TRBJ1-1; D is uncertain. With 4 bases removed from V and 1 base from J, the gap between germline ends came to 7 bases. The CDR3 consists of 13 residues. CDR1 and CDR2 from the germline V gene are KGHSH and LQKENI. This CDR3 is CASSRQSNTEAFF. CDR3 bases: TGTGCCAGCTCACGGCAGTCGAACACTGAAGCTTTCTTT.

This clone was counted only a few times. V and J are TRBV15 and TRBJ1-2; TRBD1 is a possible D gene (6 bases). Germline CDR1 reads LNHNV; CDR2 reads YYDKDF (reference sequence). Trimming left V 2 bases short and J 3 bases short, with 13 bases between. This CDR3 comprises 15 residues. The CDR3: CATSRSGQLYYGYTF. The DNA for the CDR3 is TGTGCCACCAGCAGATCCGGACAGCTATACTATGGCTACACCTTC. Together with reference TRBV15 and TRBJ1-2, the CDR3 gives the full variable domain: DAMVIQNPRYQVTQFGKPVTLSCSQTLNHNVMYWYQQKSSQAPKLLFHYYDKDFNNEADTPDNFQSRRPNTSFCFLDIRSPGLGDTAMYLCATSRSGQLYYGYTFGSGTRLTVV.

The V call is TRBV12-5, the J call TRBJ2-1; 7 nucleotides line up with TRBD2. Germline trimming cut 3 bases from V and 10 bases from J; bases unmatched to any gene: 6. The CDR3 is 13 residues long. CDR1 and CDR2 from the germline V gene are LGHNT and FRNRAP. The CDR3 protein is CASGFGGGSEQFF. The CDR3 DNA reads TGTGCTAGTGGTTTTGGCGGGGGTTCCGAGCAGTTCTTC.

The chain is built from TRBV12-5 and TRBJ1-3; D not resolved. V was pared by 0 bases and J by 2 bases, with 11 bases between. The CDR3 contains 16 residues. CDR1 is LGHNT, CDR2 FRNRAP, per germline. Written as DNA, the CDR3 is TGTGCTAGTGGTTTGGTAGTTTCAGGAACTGGAAACACCATATATTTT. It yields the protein CASGLVVSGTGNTIYF. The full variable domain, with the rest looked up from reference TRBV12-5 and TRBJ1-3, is DARVTQTPRHKVTEMGQEVTMRCQPILGHNTVFWYRQTMMQGLELLAYFRNRAPLDDSGMPKDRFSAEMPDATLATLKIQPSEPRDSAVYFCASGLVVSGTGNTIYFGEGSWLTVV.